This T cell receptor beta chain originates from a study of CD8 T cells in Susac syndrome. Looked up from germline, CDR1 is LGHNT and CDR2 is FRNRAP. V lost 4 bases, J lost 8 bases, and 14 bases lay in between. The CDR3 extends over 13 amino acids. Random hexamers were used to reverse transcribe roughly 0.45 to 1 ug of RNA. In TCRdb, the immunoSEQ multiplex PCR reads were re-called with MiXCR into one record per CDR3 protein. The sample holds 140,000 or so distinct CDR3 sequences, 85% to 95% seen once. Negative isolation yielded CD8+ and CD4+ T cells; FACS enriched TEMRA cells. This clonotype was counted once.

The sequence was obtained from a human donor with multiple sclerosis. The chain carries TRBV12-5 and TRBJ1-2, with a weak D call TRBD1 (5 bases). Material: CD4+ T cells from PBMCs. CDR3 region: CASGSPGEQGYTF. CDR3 coding DNA: TGTGCTAGTGGTTCACCGGGGGAGCAAGGCTACACCTTC.